The 29 T cell receptor beta chains given below trace back to one sample, sequenced in a study of identical twins. TCRdb processed the 5' RACE reads anew with MiXCR; each CDR3 protein has one entry. This sample has 200,000 to 300,000 distinct CDR3 sequences, with roughly 13% found just once. The same sample was also studied in work on yellow fever vaccine responses in identical twins.

Source material: memory (CD45RO+) T cells sorted from blood. These receptors were taken from a woman under 30 in good health.

This clonotype has more than one count but fewer than ten. The gene calls are TRBV20-1 and TRBJ1-5; D is unresolved. Germline CDR1 DFQATT, CDR2 SNEGSKA (reference sequence). The CDR3 is made up of 13 amino acids. V dropped 3 bases and J dropped 3 bases, with 9 bases sitting between them. For the CDR3, the DNA is TGCAGTGCTAGTTCGGCCATCAATCAGCCCCAGCATTTT. Amino acids: CSASSAINQPQHF.

This rearrangement joins TRBV7-6 to TRBJ2-7; D unresolved. There are 13 residues in the CDR3. Germline assignment: CDR1 SGHVS and CDR2 FNYEAQ. Trimming cost V 2 bases and J 7 bases, with 12 bases left between them. The CDR3: CASSLQPTWEQYF. For the CDR3, the DNA is TGTGCCAGCAGCTTACAGCCAACGTGGGAGCAGTACTTC.

The chain carries TRBV6-2 or TRBV6-3 and TRBJ2-2; 7 bases are shared with TRBD2. The CDR3 has 15 amino acids. V lost 5 bases and J lost 1; bases outside the gene matches: 4. Germline-derived CDR1 and CDR2 are MNHEY and SVGEGT. The DNA of the CDR3 is TGTGCCAGCAGTCTAGCGGAGTGGAACACCGGGGAGCTGTTTTTT. This translates into CASSLAEWNTGELFF.

This clonotype came up many times. The V and J genes are TRBV24-1 and TRBJ2-1, with D perhaps matching TRBD2 (7 bases). V shed 4 bases and J shed 1 base, with 13 bases lying between them. CDR1 is KGHDR, CDR2 SFDVKD, per germline. The CDR3 runs to 16 residues. The CDR3 nucleotides read TGTGCCACCAGTGAAGATCGGGGGGCTTCCTACAATGAGCAGTTCTTC. Amino acid sequence: CATSEDRGASYNEQFF.

In this sample, this clonotype turned up a few times. The chain couples TRBV5-6 to TRBJ2-7; D possibly matches TRBD1 or TRBD2 (6 bases each). V was shortened by 0 bases and J by 4 bases, with 20 bases between the two germline ends. There are 17 residues in the CDR3. Germline assignment: CDR1 SGHDT and CDR2 YYEEEE. For the CDR3, the DNA is TGTGCCAGCAGCTTGGCCGGTGGGGGGCAGAGCACATACGAGCAGTACTTC. Residues: CASSLAGGGQSTYEQYF.

This clonotype was counted only a few times. This chain connects TRBV18 to TRBJ2-3; D is possibly TRBD1 (5 bases). CDR1 and CDR2 (germline): KGHSH, LQKENI. This CDR3 region has 14 residues. Deletions cut 5 bases from V and 4 bases from J, with 13 bases between. The CDR3: CASSGSGYPDTQYF. The CDR3, as DNA: TGTGCCAGCTCAGGCTCAGGGTATCCAGATACGCAGTATTTT. The whole variable domain, remainder taken from reference TRBV18 and TRBJ2-3, is NAGVMQNPRHLVRRRGQEARLRCSPMKGHSHVYWYRQLPEEGLKFMVYLQKENIIDESGMPKERFSAEFPKEGPSILRIQQVVRGDSAAYFCASSGSGYPDTQYFGPGTRLTVL.

This rearrangement joins TRBV7-2 to TRBJ2-2; TRBD2 aligns across 9 bases. Germline CDR1 SGHTA, CDR2 FQGNSA. The CDR3 length is 15 residues. V was clipped by 1 base and J by 6 bases; unmatched bases: 3. The DNA for the CDR3 is TGTGCCAGCAGCTTAGGGACTAGCGTTTCCGGGGAGCTGTTTTTT. Translating it yields CASSLGTSVSGELFF. Full variable domain (missing parts from reference TRBV7-2 and TRBJ2-2): GAGVSQSPSNKVTEKGKDVELRCDPISGHTALYWYRQSLGQGLEFLIYFQGNSAPDKSGLPSDRFSAERTGGSVSTLTIQRTQQEDSAVYLCASSLGTSVSGELFFGEGSRLTVL.

V gene TRBV7-6 combines with J gene TRBJ1-5; possibly TRBD1 for D (5 bases). Germline V gives CDR1 SGHVS, CDR2 FNYEAQ. Trimming removed 1 base from V and 7 bases from J, with 11 bases in between. The CDR3 is 14 amino acids. In nucleotides, the CDR3 is TGTGCCAGCAGCTTAGTGAGGGGAGACCAGCCCCAGCATTTT. This encodes CASSLVRGDQPQHF.

This clonotype was detected a few times. The V gene is TRBV5-1, the J gene TRBJ2-1; the D gene is possibly TRBD2 (6 bases). The CDR3 sequence is 14 residues long. Between the trimmed V and J ends, which lost 3 bases and 8 bases, there was a span of 15 bases. Germline assignment: CDR1 SGHRS and CDR2 YFSETQ. The CDR3 sequence: CASSSTGDGHEQFF. The CDR3 coding sequence is TGCGCCAGCAGCTCCACGGGGGATGGGCATGAGCAGTTCTTC. Based on the CDR3 plus reference TRBV5-1 and TRBJ2-1, the full variable domain is KAGVTQTPRYLIKTRGQQVTLSCSPISGHRSVSWYQQTPGQGLQFLFEYFSETQRNKGNFPGRFSGRQFSNSRSEMNVSTLELGDSALYLCASSSTGDGHEQFFGPGTRLTVL.

This clonotype has more than one count but fewer than ten. This chain joins TRBV5-1 and TRBJ2-5, with a weak D call TRBD1 (5 bases). Looked up from germline, CDR1 is SGHRS and CDR2 is YFSETQ. The V end was cut by 4 bases, the J end by 2 bases, with 15 bases between. The CDR3 runs to 15 residues. The CDR3 loop reads CASSGSGSPQETQYF. The CDR3 nucleotides are TGCGCCAGCAGCGGATCAGGGTCCCCTCAAGAGACCCAGTACTTC.

This clonotype appeared a few times. The V gene is TRBV7-2, the J gene TRBJ2-2, with D hard to call. The germline V gene has CDR1 SGHTA and CDR2 FQGNSA. The germline V and J ends were trimmed by 6 bases and 8 bases, with 10 bases remaining between them. This CDR3 is built from 12 residues. The CDR3 sequence: CASRLEVGELFF. CDR3 bases: TGTGCCAGCAGGTTGGAAGTGGGGGAGCTGTTTTTT. The full variable domain, rest sourced from reference TRBV7-2 and TRBJ2-2, is GAGVSQSPSNKVTEKGKDVELRCDPISGHTALYWYRQSLGQGLEFLIYFQGNSAPDKSGLPSDRFSAERTGGSVSTLTIQRTQQEDSAVYLCASRLEVGELFFGEGSRLTVL.

This clonotype was seen repeatedly, ten times or more. The CDR3 reads CASSRDRGTGELFF. CDR3 DNA: TGTGCCAGCAGTAGGGACAGGGGAACCGGGGAGCTGTTTTTT. J is TRBJ2-2 and V is TRBV2, with 10 nucleotides matching TRBD1. V lost 5 bases, J lost 5 bases, and 2 bases stayed unmatched. Per the germline V gene, CDR1 is SNHLY and CDR2 is FYNNEI. CDR3 length: 14 residues.

The chain couples TRBV15 to TRBJ2-7, with a weak D call TRBD1 (6 bases). Trimming took 2 bases from V and 5 from J, leaving 13 bases between them. The CDR3 is made up of 14 amino acids. The germline CDR1 and CDR2 sequences are LNHNV and YYDKDF (reference sequence). CDR3 amino acids: CATSRTRGGNEQYF. The CDR3 DNA reads TGTGCCACCAGCAGAACCAGGGGTGGGAACGAGCAGTACTTC.

V is TRBV20-1 and J is TRBJ2-3; D not certain. Germline lookup yields CDR1 DFQATT and CDR2 SNEGSKA (reference sequence). Trimming removed 5 bases from V and 0 bases from J, with 12 bases in between. The CDR3 extends over 14 amino acids. In nucleotides, the CDR3 is TGCAGTGCTTTTGACCCGACCAGCACAGATACGCAGTATTTT. Its translation: CSAFDPTSTDTQYF.

This clonotype was recorded a few times. The rearrangement links TRBV29-1 to TRBJ2-5, with a possible D match to TRBD2 (5 bases). CDR3 length: 12 amino acids. The V gene's germline CDR1 is SQVTM and CDR2 ANQGSEA. Trimming removed 4 bases from V and 3 bases from J, with 9 bases in between. The CDR3 region has the DNA TGCAGCGTTGTGGCCGGGAAAGAGACCCAGTACTTC. This encodes CSVVAGKETQYF.

V usage is TRBV28 and J usage is TRBJ2-1; D perhaps matches TRBD2 (6 bases). Germline V gene lookup returns CDR1 MDHEN and CDR2 SYDVKM. V lost 2 bases to trimming and J lost 9 bases, with 8 bases between them. This CDR3 has 12 amino acids. The CDR3: CASSLTSREQFF. CDR3 bases: TGTGCCAGCAGTTTAACTAGCCGTGAGCAGTTCTTC.

The chain joins TRBV7-2 to TRBJ1-5; no clear D. CDR1 and CDR2 (germline): SGHTA, FQGNSA. This CDR3 comprises 15 residues. The V end lost 5 bases, the J end lost 7 bases, and 18 bases lay between the germline ends. The CDR3 DNA reads TGTGCCAGCAGCCCCAGTTCCGGGTCCATACAGCCCCAGCATTTT. Translated: CASSPSSGSIQPQHF.

As for this clonotype: A much larger clone is a single base away; this may be a read error. The chain joins TRBV14 to TRBJ1-2; D gene ambiguous. CDR3 length: 13 residues. Germline loops: CDR1 SGHDN, CDR2 FVKESK. The CDR3 bases are TGTGCCAGCGGCCAAGATCTTATCTATGGCTACACCTTC. It yields the protein CASGQDLIYGYTF.

Only a few counts were recorded for this clonotype. The CDR3 DNA reads as TGTGCCAGCAGACCGAGGGGGCTCGGCACCGGGGAGCTGTTTTTT. It is translated as CASRPRGLGTGELFF. The J gene is TRBJ2-2, the V gene TRBV5-6; TRBD1 agrees at 7 bases. The CDR3 is made up of 15 amino acids. J lost 4 bases, V lost 5 bases, and 8 bases had no gene match. The V gene's germline CDR1 is SGHDT and CDR2 YYEEEE.

The sample holds many counts of this clonotype. The chain links TRBV29-1 to TRBJ2-5; the match to TRBD2 covers 7 bases. Germline loops: CDR1 SQVTM, CDR2 ANQGSEA. With V trimmed by 4 bases and J by 5 bases, 4 bases remained unmatched. The CDR3 runs to 12 residues. CDR3 loop: CSVVGGSETQYF. For the CDR3, the DNA is TGCAGCGTTGTGGGGGGGAGCGAGACCCAGTACTTC.

This clonotype was observed a few times. V usage is TRBV20-1 and J usage is TRBJ2-4, with D possibly being TRBD1 (7 bases). Germline V gene sequence: CDR1 DFQATT, CDR2 SNEGSKA (reference sequence). This CDR3 comprises 14 residues. V was pared by 1 base and J by 8 bases, with 15 bases between. For the CDR3, the DNA is TGCAGTGCTAGAGGAAACAGGGGACTTCACATTCAGTACTTC. It translates to CSARGNRGLHIQYF.

This clonotype was picked up many times. The chain has TRBV12-3 or TRBV12-4 and TRBJ2-1; D not certain. Trimming took off 7 bases at V and 2 bases at J, with 12 bases between the two ends. This CDR3 has 14 residues. CDR3 loop: CASKMDGTYNEQFF. CDR3 in DNA: TGTGCCAGCAAAATGGACGGAACCTACAATGAGCAGTTCTTC.

The chain joins TRBV29-1 to TRBJ1-1, with TRBD1 as a possible D gene (6 bases). V lost 7 bases to trimming and J lost 1 base, with 10 bases between them. Germline CDR1 is SQVTM and CDR2 is ANQGSEA. CDR3 length equals 12 residues. The CDR3 bases are TGCAGCGGAAGGGGGACGAACACTGAAGCTTTCTTT. It encodes CSGRGTNTEAFF.

Only a few counts were recorded for this clonotype. The chain carries TRBV3-1 and TRBJ2-5, with 7 nucleotides matching TRBD1. CDR1 is LGHDT, CDR2 YNNKEL, per germline (reference sequence). The length of the CDR3 is 14 residues. V gave up 4 bases and J gave up 3 bases; unmatched junction bases: 5. The chain's CDR3 is CASSLLGQEETQYF. The CDR3, as DNA: TGTGCCAGCAGCCTACTAGGACAGGAAGAGACCCAGTACTTC.

In this sample, this clonotype turned up many times. The CDR3: CASSRAPEVGELFF. The CDR3 coding sequence is TGTGCCAGCAGCCGGGCTCCTGAGGTCGGGGAGCTGTTTTTT. J is TRBJ2-2 and V is TRBV16; the D is unclear. The V gene's germline CDR1 is KGHSY and CDR2 FQNENV. V lost 4 bases and J lost 7, with 13 bases in between. The CDR3 loop spans 14 amino acids.

At least ten counts were recorded for this clonotype. The chain carries TRBV20-1 and TRBJ2-1, with TRBD2 matching over 11 bases. The CDR3 runs 14 residues. The germline V gene encodes CDR1 DFQATT and CDR2 SNEGSKA (reference sequence). The V gene end was trimmed by 3 bases and the J gene end by 8 bases; junction bases not matched to a gene: 6. CDR3 DNA sequence: TGCAGTGCTAGGGTAGCGGGAGGGTGGGATGAGCAGTTCTTC. Translation gives CSARVAGGWDEQFF.

The chain employs TRBV25-1 and TRBJ2-7, with D possibly called TRBD1 or TRBD2 (5 bases each). The CDR3 sequence is 12 residues long. The germline CDR1 and CDR2 sequences are MGHDK and SYGVNS. V dropped 0 bases and J dropped 6 bases, with 6 bases sitting between them. Here the CDR3 DNA reads TGTGCCAGCAGTGAATACGGGACCGAGCAGTACTTC. Amino acids: CASSEYGTEQYF.

This clonotype was seen at least ten times. The J gene is TRBJ2-1, the V gene TRBV7-8, with 7 positions matching TRBD2. The germline gives CDR1 SGHVS, CDR2 FQNEAQ. The CDR3 runs 15 residues. Trimming removed 5 bases from V and 0 bases from J; junction bases left unmatched: 4. In nucleotides, the CDR3 is TGTGCCAGCAGCCCGCGGACTAGCTCCTACAATGAGCAGTTCTTC. This gives the protein CASSPRTSSYNEQFF.

V is TRBV29-1 and J is TRBJ2-7, with 7 bases aligning to TRBD1. J gave up 5 bases and V 5 bases, and 12 bases lay outside the gene matches. The CDR3 contains 14 residues. The germline gives CDR1 SQVTM, CDR2 ANQGSEA. The CDR3 sequence is CSVKLPGGRNEQYF. As DNA, the CDR3 is TGCAGCGTTAAGTTGCCAGGGGGTAGGAACGAGCAGTACTTC.